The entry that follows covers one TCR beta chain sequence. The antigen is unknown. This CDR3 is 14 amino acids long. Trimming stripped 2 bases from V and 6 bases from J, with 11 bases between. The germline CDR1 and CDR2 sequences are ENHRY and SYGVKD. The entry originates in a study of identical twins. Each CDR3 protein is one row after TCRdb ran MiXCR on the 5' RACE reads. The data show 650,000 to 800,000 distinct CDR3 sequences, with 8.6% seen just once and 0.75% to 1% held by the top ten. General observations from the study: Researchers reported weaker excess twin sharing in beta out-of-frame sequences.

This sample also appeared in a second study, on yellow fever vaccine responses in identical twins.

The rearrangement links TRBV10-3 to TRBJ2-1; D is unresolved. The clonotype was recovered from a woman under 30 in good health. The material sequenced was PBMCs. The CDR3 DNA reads TGTGCCATCAGTGAGATCAGGCAGGTCAATGAGCAGTTCTTC. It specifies CAISEIRQVNEQFF.